This T cell receptor beta chain was found in a study of low-dose radiotherapy and immunotherapy resistance in tumors. Turning to the study itself: Aspirin 300 mg was given orally each day for four cycles from cycle 1 day 1.

Priming of first-strand cDNA relied on TRAV- and TRBV-specific primers (covering alpha and beta chains). TCRs were amplified for roughly 20 PCR cycles with a constant-region primer and V-primer adapter. Isolated mRNA underwent amplification by in vitro transcription. TCRdb re-called the reads with MiXCR, one entry per CDR3 protein. The data show around 36,000 distinct CDR3 sequences, with about a third seen just once and 3.7% held by the top ten. Stated time point: before trial treatment. In the RACIN dose-escalation trial, donors got nivolumab plus ipilimumab with aspirin, cyclophosphamide and radiotherapy. The sample in question was PBMCs, obtained before treatment. The receptor's source is a male donor with gallbladder cancer.

CDR3 region: CASTLPLGTQYEQYF. The CDR3 DNA reads as TGTGCCAGCACCCTTCCGCTTGGGACCCAGTACGAGCAGTACTTC. The chain uses TRBV7-8 and TRBJ2-7; D might be TRBD1 or TRBD2, each matching 5 bases. V gave up 7 bases and J gave up 4 bases, with 20 bases separating them. Germline V gene sequence: CDR1 SGHVS, CDR2 FQNEAQ. The CDR3 runs to 15 residues.